Listed here are 11 T cell receptor beta chains from one sample, sequenced in a study of T cells in localized non-small cell lung cancer. Using immunoSEQ multiplex PCR, the repertoire was profiled, and TCRdb retains in-frame clones only, with some absent. Of around 25,000 clones detected, approximately 86% appear once; the ten largest clones hold roughly 5%. This sample comprised peripheral blood, obtained before any cancer treatment. The origin of the receptors is a male donor aged 60 or over with stage II squamous cell lung carcinoma.

The V and J genes are TRBV28 and TRBJ2-5; 7 bases fit TRBD1. V lost 9 bases, J lost 3 bases, and 7 bases stayed unmatched. Germline CDR1 and CDR2: MDHEN and SYDVKM. CDR3 length: 13 residues. The CDR3 loop reads CARRDRLKETQYF. DNA of the CDR3: TGTGCCAGACGGGACAGACTAAAAGAGACCCAGTACTTC.

This clone was picked up a small number of times. The chain combines TRBV7-2 with TRBJ1-6, with 7 positions matching TRBD1. Per the germline V gene, CDR1 is SGHTA and CDR2 is FQGNSA. The V and J ends lost 5 bases and 9 bases, in that order; junction bases with no gene match: 10. The CDR3 loop spans 15 amino acids. CDR3 DNA sequence: TGTGCCAGCAGCCGGGGACAGATCGGAATTTCACCCCTCCACTTT. Residues: CASSRGQIGISPLHF.

The chain carries TRBV28 and TRBJ1-1, with 8 bases identical to TRBD1. The V gene's germline CDR1 is MDHEN and CDR2 SYDVKM. Trimming cost V 5 bases and J 10 bases; bases outside gene matches: 12. This CDR3 is 14 amino acids long. The CDR3 protein is CASSPGQGGRGAFF. DNA of the CDR3: TGTGCCAGCAGTCCCGGACAGGGTGGGCGTGGAGCTTTCTTT.

The J gene is TRBJ2-5, the V gene TRBV7-9, with a tentative D call TRBD1 (6 bases). The CDR3 has 14 residues. V dropped 5 bases and J dropped 5 bases, with 15 bases sitting between them. Germline assignment: CDR1 SEHNR and CDR2 FQNEAQ (reference sequence). The CDR3 loop is CASSEVQGRETQYF. As DNA, the CDR3 is TGTGCCAGCAGCGAAGTACAGGGTAGGGAGACCCAGTACTTC.

The rearrangement joins TRBV19 to TRBJ1-6; the match to TRBD1 covers 7 bases. The V gene's germline CDR1 is LNHDA and CDR2 SQIVND (reference sequence). V lost 7 bases, J lost 5 bases, and 8 bases stayed unmatched. This CDR3 is built from 15 residues. The CDR3 loop reads CASTLGTDDNSPLHF. CDR3 bases: TGTGCCAGTACCCTCGGGACAGATGATAATTCACCCCTCCACTTT.

The chain couples TRBV19 to TRBJ1-3; TRBD1 is a possible D gene (5 bases). V shed 7 bases and J shed 7 bases, with 20 bases lying between them. The CDR3 consists of 15 residues. CDR1 and CDR2 (germline): LNHDA, SQIVND (reference sequence). CDR3 sequence (DNA): TGTGCCAGTACCACCGACAGCCTTGGACGCAACACCATATATTTT. Translating gives CASTTDSLGRNTIYF.

The gene calls are TRBV21-1 and TRBJ1-1; TRBD1 is the table's D call and was not checked against the DNA. TRBV21-1 is a recognized pseudogene. The CDR3 has 17 amino acids. The CDR3 sequence is CASSKGARGTLDTEAFF. Here the CDR3 DNA reads TGTGCCAGCAGCAAAGGAGCCAGGGGGACCCTGGATACTGAAGCTTTCTTT.

The chain has TRBV7-2 and TRBJ1-5; the match to TRBD1 covers 8 bases. CDR1 and CDR2 from the germline V gene are SGHTA and FQGNSA. The ends lost 6 bases at V and 7 bases at J; junction bases unmatched: 5. The CDR3 spans 13 residues. The CDR3 loop reads CASSPDREQPQHF. The CDR3 bases are TGTGCCAGCAGTCCGGACAGGGAACAGCCCCAGCATTTT.

The CDR3 DNA is TGTGCCAGCAGGGCCACAGGGACAGATACGCAGTATTTT. The encoded protein is CASRATGTDTQYF. This sequence joins TRBV2 and TRBJ2-3; weak D call: TRBD1 (6 bases). The CDR3 sequence is 13 residues long. The germline gives CDR1 SNHLY, CDR2 FYNNEI. Trimming took off 6 bases at V and 3 bases at J, with 10 bases between the two ends.

The V call is TRBV2, the J call TRBJ1-2, with D unclear. The CDR3 spans 13 residues. Germline V gives CDR1 SNHLY, CDR2 FYNNEI. Between the trimmed V and J ends, which lost 4 bases and 5 bases, there was a span of 11 bases. As DNA, the CDR3 is TGTGCCAGCAGTGCATCACGTCGGTATGGCTACACCTTC. Its translation is CASSASRRYGYTF.

The rearrangement joins TRBV5-4 to TRBJ2-7; TRBD2 is a possible D gene (5 bases). V lost 3 bases and J 0 bases, leaving 10 bases between the germline ends. CDR3 length: 14 amino acids. Germline V CDR1 and CDR2: SGHNT, YYREEE (reference sequence). In DNA form, the CDR3 reads TGTGCCAGCAGCTCCAGCGGTAGCTCCTACGAGCAGTACTTC. It is translated as CASSSSGSSYEQYF.